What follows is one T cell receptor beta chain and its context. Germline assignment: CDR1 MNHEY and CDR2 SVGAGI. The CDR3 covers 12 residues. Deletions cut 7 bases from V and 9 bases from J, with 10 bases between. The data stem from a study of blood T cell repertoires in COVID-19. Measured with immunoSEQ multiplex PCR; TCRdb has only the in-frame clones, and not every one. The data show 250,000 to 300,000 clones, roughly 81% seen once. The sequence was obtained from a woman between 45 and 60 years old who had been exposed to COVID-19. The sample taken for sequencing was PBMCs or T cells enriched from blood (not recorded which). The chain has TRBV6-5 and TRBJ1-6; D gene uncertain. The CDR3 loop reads CASTTDFSPLHF. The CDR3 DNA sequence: TGTGCCAGCACTACGGACTTTTCACCCCTCCACTTT.